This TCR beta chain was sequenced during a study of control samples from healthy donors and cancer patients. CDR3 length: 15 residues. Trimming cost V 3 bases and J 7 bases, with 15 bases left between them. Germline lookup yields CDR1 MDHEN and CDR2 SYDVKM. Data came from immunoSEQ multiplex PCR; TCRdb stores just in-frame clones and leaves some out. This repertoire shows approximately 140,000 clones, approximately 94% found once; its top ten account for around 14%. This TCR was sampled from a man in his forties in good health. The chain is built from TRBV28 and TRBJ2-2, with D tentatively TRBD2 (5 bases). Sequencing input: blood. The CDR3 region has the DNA TGTGCCAGCAGTTTTCTGGGGAGAACGATCGGGGAGCTGTTTTTT. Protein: CASSFLGRTIGELFF.